This TCR beta chain was captured by sequencing in a study of tumor-infiltrating lymphocytes in primary liver carcinoma. Study findings and constraints: Against blood, tumors held a significantly higher top-250-clone fraction (p = 0.039).

With regard to this clonotype: Its antigen is undetermined.

TCR beta cDNA was prepared out of roughly 0.5 ug total RNA by means of a constant-region primer. Employing slightly modified ARM-PCR, three nested multiplex PCR rounds were run, and these gave rise to the TCR beta libraries. MiXCR, run by TCRdb on the multiplex PCR reads, gives a single entry per CDR3 protein. The data contain some 180,000 distinct CDR3 sequences, around 81% of them seen just once; the ten biggest clones take up 15% to 20%. Co-extraction of RNA and DNA was performed on about 19-33 mg of unsorted bulk tissue. Surgical resection treated primary liver carcinoma in the patients. The receptor was derived from a man in his forties with primary liver carcinoma and hepatitis B virus infection. Sequencing was performed on tumor tissue from primary liver carcinoma.

The CDR3 DNA reads TGTGCCAGCAGTCTAGACAGTTACTCTGAAGCTTTCTTT. Protein product: CASSLDSYSEAFF. The J gene is TRBJ1-1, the V gene TRBV6-5; D is perhaps TRBD1 (5 bases). Germline V lookup: CDR1 MNHEY, CDR2 SVGAGI. CDR3 length equals 13 residues. V was cut by 5 bases and J by 6 bases, with 13 bases left in between.